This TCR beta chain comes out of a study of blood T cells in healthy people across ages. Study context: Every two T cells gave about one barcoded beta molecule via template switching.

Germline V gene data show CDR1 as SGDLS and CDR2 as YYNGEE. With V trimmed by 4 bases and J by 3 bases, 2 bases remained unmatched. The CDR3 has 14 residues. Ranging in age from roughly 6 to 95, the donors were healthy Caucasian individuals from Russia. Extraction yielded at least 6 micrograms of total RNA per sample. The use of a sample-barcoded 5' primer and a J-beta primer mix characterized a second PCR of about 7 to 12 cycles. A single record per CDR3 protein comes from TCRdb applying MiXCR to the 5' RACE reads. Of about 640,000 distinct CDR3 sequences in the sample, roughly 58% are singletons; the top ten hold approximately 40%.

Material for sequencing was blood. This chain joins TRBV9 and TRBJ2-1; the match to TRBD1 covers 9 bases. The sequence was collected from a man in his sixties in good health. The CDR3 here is CASSWDRDYNEQFF. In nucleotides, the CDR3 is TGTGCCAGCAGCTGGGACAGGGACTACAATGAGCAGTTCTTC.